This TCR beta chain was identified during a study of cytomegalovirus exposure and HLA in healthy donors. General study findings and limits: Rarity held for most TCR sequences, but there were some public TCRs that occurred in many donors. Later work associated roughly 15,000 TCR beta sequences with HLA alleles at 0.05 false discovery rate. Cytomegalovirus association was assigned to some 160 TCR beta chains.

Germline V CDR1 and CDR2: SQVTM, ANQGSEA. The CDR3 runs to 15 residues. The V gene end was trimmed by 0 bases and the J gene end by 5 bases; junction bases not matched to a gene: 7. Donors counted as nominally healthy when sampled, yet unrecorded immune exposures were likely. Concerning this clone: Antigen: not known.

A multiplex PCR was run with 60 Vbeta primers and 13 Jbeta primers. The repertoire was sequenced with immunoSEQ multiplex PCR; TCRdb's copy has only in-frame clones and lacks some. The table includes some 100,000 clones, more than 65% detected once. The source material was PBMCs. The chain joins TRBV29-1 to TRBJ2-5; 9 bases line up with TRBD2. This TCR derives from a woman aged 18-29 years in good health and CMV-seropositive. The CDR3 sequence: CSVEEGGGRGETQYF. CDR3 nucleotides: TGCAGCGTTGAAGAGGGTGGCGGGAGGGGGGAGACCCAGTACTTC.